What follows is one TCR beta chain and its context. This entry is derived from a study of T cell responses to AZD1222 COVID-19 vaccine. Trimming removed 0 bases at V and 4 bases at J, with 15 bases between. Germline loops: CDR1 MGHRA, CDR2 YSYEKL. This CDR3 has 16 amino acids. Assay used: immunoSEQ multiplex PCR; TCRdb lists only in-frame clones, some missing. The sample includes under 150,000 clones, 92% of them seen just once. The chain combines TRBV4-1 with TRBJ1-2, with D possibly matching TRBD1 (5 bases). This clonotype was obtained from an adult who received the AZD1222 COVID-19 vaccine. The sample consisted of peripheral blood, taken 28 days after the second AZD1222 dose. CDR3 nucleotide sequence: TGCGCCAGCAGCCAAGATCCCACAGGCCTAATCTATGGCTACACCTTC. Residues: CASSQDPTGLIYGYTF.